The sequence of this T cell receptor (beta chain) was determined in a study of lymphopenia after photon versus proton radiotherapy. Points from the study as a whole: Larger post-nadir TCR diversity loss correlated inversely with survival in deceased patients. Post-nadir diversity loss with photons came from oligoclonal expansion, particularly CD8+ Temra cells. Relative stability marked proton patients; photon patients lost diversity and naive cells. Better survival with proton therapy was suggested as possible, not demonstrated.

CDR1 MDHEN and CDR2 SYDVKM come from the germline V gene. Trimming cost V 8 bases and J 2 bases, with 12 bases left between them. The length of the CDR3 is 13 residues. A note on this clone: Its antigen is not identified.

TCRdb's copy holds only in-frame clones and misses some; the assay was immunoSEQ multiplex PCR. The sample shows about 35,000 clones, approximately 90% of them seen only once. J is TRBJ1-2 and V is TRBV28, with a possible D match to TRBD1 (6 bases). The sample consisted of peripheral blood, taken from a patient treated with photon-based radiotherapy. The source is a man in his sixties with cholangiocarcinoma. The CDR3 here is CASRGTPNYGYTF. CDR3 DNA: TGTGCCAGCCGCGGGACACCAAACTATGGCTACACCTTC.